This is a list of T cell receptor beta chains from one sample in a study of T cell responses to AZD1222 COVID-19 vaccine. The protocol was immunoSEQ multiplex PCR, while the TCRdb copy is restricted to in-frame clones and leaves out a portion. The sample records some 97,000 clones, about 87% being singletons. The sample here was peripheral blood, taken on day 0 of AZD1222 vaccination. The origin of the receptors is an adult in good health. CDR3s include the opening cysteine and the closing phenylalanine or tryptophan.

V gene | CDR3 protein
TRBV28 | CASTGQGYSNQPQHF
TRBV30 | CAWDRRQGNIQYF
TRBV7-3 | CASSARGHYTDTQYF
TRBV4-1 | CASSQDIGDYGYTF
TRBV3-1/TRBV3-2 | CASSQNRISGNTIYF
TRBV20-1 | CSASRREPYEQYF
TRBV23-1 | CASSPRASGRGWFF
TRBV27 | CASSSPGQGHNEQFF
TRBV6-2/TRBV6-3 | CASSYGAGGLILPNYGYTF
TRBV4-2 | CASSQGGLERNVDF
TRBV4-1 | CASSQLPSGRPPYEQYF
TRBV24-1 | CATSDPTGESNQPQHF
TRBV28 | CASSPTGTGGPGGYTF
TRBV3-1/TRBV3-2 | CASSHGRVGSVKGGTQYF
TRBV11-3 | CASSLVHRQGATDTQYF
TRBV29-1 | CSVEEAGGPEDEQFF
TRBV24-1 | CATSPRGLLHF
TRBV6-2/TRBV6-3 | CASSYSGGNQPQHF
TRBV6-5 | CASILDSRMAFF
TRBV2 | CASRPRYRETNEKLFF
TRBV9 | CASSPSGTGGDEQYF
TRBV4-1 | CASSQASGRNYNEQFF
TRBV19 | CAGRATVNTEAFF
TRBV29-1 | CSVEGDRVNTIYF
TRBV5-1 | CASSPDGLAGFSEQFF
TRBV5-4 | CASSLSSGGGADTQYF
TRBV6-1 | CASSEGDPDYNEQFF
TRBV7-9 | CASSLHEQFF
TRBV30 | CAWDRRGSQPQHF
TRBV5-4 | CASSFRLVGTGELFF
TRBV28 | CASSPAGLGNTIYF
TRBV9 | CASSVGAGAEQFF
TRBV11-3 | CASSPGAGEGLVQFF
TRBV15 | CATSRDDGNTIYF